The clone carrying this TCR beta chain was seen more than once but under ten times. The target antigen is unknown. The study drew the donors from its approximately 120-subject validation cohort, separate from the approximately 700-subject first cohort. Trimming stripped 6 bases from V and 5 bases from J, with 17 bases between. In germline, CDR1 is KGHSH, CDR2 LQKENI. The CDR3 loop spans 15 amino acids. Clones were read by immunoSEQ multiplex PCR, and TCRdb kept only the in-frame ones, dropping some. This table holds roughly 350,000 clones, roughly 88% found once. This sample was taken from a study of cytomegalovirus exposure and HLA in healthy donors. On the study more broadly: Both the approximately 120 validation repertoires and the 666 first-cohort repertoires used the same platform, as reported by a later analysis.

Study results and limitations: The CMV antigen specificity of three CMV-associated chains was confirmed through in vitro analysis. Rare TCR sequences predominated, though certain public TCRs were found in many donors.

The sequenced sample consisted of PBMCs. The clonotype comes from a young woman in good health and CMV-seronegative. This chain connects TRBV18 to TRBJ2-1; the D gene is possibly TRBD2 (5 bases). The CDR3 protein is CASSRLAQVNNEQFF. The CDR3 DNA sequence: TGTGCCAGCTCTCGGCTAGCTCAAGTAAACAATGAGCAGTTCTTC.